These 9 T cell receptor beta chains came from one sample sequenced in a study of blood T cell repertoires in COVID-19. Some clones are missing from TCRdb's copy, which holds only in-frame ones; the method was immunoSEQ multiplex PCR. The repertoire includes around 130,000 clones, roughly nine tenths of them detected once, and roughly a quarter sits in the top ten. Source material: peripheral blood. All receptors come from a man aged 70 or older with active or convalescent COVID-19.

This chain uses TRBV12-3 or TRBV12-4 with TRBJ2-1; TRBD2 agrees at 9 bases. The CDR3 length is 13 residues. The junction had 10 bases not matched to a gene; V was cut back by 5 bases and J by 14 bases. The CDR3 bases are TGTGCCAGCAGTACCCTTTGGACTAGCGAAGAGTTCTTC. Protein product: CASSTLWTSEEFF.

This clone was seen just once. V gene TRBV7-6 combines with J gene TRBJ2-3, with TRBD2 matching over 8 bases. V dropped 5 bases and J dropped 4; count of bases not matched to a gene: 8. The CDR3 runs to 15 residues. The germline V gene encodes CDR1 SGHVS and CDR2 FNYEAQ. CDR3 residues: CASSKAGVAADTQYF. CDR3 bases: TGTGCCAGCAGCAAAGCGGGAGTTGCGGCAGATACGCAGTATTTT.

The chain has TRBV5-6 and TRBJ2-7, with D tentatively TRBD1 (5 bases). The ends were cut back, 7 bases at V and 0 bases at J, with 14 bases in the middle. Germline loops: CDR1 SGHDT, CDR2 YYEEEE. The CDR3 extends over 14 amino acids. CDR3 DNA sequence: TGTGCCAGCGGGGCCGGACGCAACTCCTACGAGCAGTACTTC. Amino acids: CASGAGRNSYEQYF.

The chain links TRBV27 to TRBJ2-2, with 9 positions matching TRBD2. The ends lost 4 bases at V and 5 bases at J; junction bases unmatched: 5. The CDR3 is 15 residues long. Germline CDR1 MNHEY, CDR2 SMNVEV (reference sequence). CDR3 DNA sequence: TGTGCCAGCAGTTCCTATAGCGGGAGTACCGGGGAGCTGTTTTTT. This gives the protein CASSSYSGSTGELFF.

The chain uses TRBV10-2 and TRBJ1-2; a weak D match, TRBD1 (5 bases). The CDR3 covers 13 residues. Looked up from germline, CDR1 is WSHSY and CDR2 is SAAADI. Trimming removed 4 bases at V and 4 bases at J, with 10 bases between. As DNA, the CDR3 is TGCGCCAGCAGTGGAGAACAGGTCTATGGCTACACCTTC. Its translation: CASSGEQVYGYTF.

This clone occurred once. This CDR3 is CASSQGVTGGLSGNTIYF. The CDR3 DNA sequence: TGCGCCAGCAGCCAAGGGGTGACAGGGGGTCTCTCTGGAAACACCATATATTTT. This chain joins TRBV4-1 and TRBJ1-3; 9 nucleotides match TRBD1. This CDR3 spans 18 amino acids. The germline V gene has CDR1 MGHRA and CDR2 YSYEKL. V lost 1 base to trimming and J lost 0 bases; unmatched junction nucleotides: 7.

The V and J genes are TRBV28 and TRBJ1-6, with D maybe TRBD1 (6 bases). Trimming removed 11 bases from V and 3 bases from J, with 14 bases in between. CDR3 length equals 14 residues. CDR1 is MDHEN, CDR2 SYDVKM, per germline. CDR3 sequence (DNA): TGTGCCTGTACAGGGCCAATCTATAATTCACCCCTCCACTTT. It encodes CACTGPIYNSPLHF. The whole variable domain, filled in from reference TRBV28 and TRBJ1-6, reads DVKVTQSSRYLVKRTGEKVFLECVQDMDHENMFWYRQDPGLGLRLIYFSYDVKMKEKGDIPEGYSVSREKKERFSLILESASTNQTSMYLCACTGPIYNSPLHFGNGTRLTVT.

The genes are TRBV12-5 and TRBJ2-2; TRBD1 matches at 8 bases. This CDR3 spans 17 amino acids. V dropped 6 bases and J dropped 1; count of bases not matched to a gene: 10. Germline loops: CDR1 LGHNT, CDR2 FRNRAP. CDR3 region: CASGPGTGGWNTGELFF. DNA for the CDR3: TGTGCTAGTGGCCCCGGGACAGGAGGTTGGAACACCGGGGAGCTGTTTTTT.

DNA of the CDR3: TGCGCCAGCAGCCTAGGACAGGGGGCAAACGAGCAGTACTTC. It yields the protein CASSLGQGANEQYF. The chain links TRBV5-1 to TRBJ2-7; 11 bases map to TRBD1. The J segment lost 5 bases and the V segment lost 4 bases, leaving 5 bases of the junction unmatched. Germline V gives CDR1 SGHRS, CDR2 YFSETQ. CDR3 size: 14 residues.